This TCR beta chain was found in a study of shared clonotypes between healthy human individuals. Here immunoSEQ multiplex PCR was the method, and the copy in TCRdb shows in-frame clones only, minus some. Found here are over a million clones, about 98.5% of them singletons; the top ten hold under 0.45%. V lost 8 bases and J 10 bases, leaving 15 bases between the germline ends. Germline V gene sequence: CDR1 PRHDT, CDR2 FYEKMQ (reference sequence). This CDR3 is built from 12 residues. Caucasian adults living in Nashville, Tennessee, provided all samples. This receptor was obtained from a man aged 25 to 45 in good health. The V and J genes are TRBV13 and TRBJ2-1; D perhaps matches TRBD2 (6 bases). Sequencing was done on a sample of naive CD4+ T cells sorted from blood. Subset specified: CD45RA+ positively selected. The CDR3, as DNA: TGTGCCAGCCGGTGGACTACTCGAGAGCAGTTCTTC. It is translated as CASRWTTREQFF.